The 10 T cell receptor beta chains below were found in one sample sequenced in a study of blood T cells in healthy people across ages. The authors ran a second PCR of about 7 to 11 cycles using a sample-barcoded 5' primer and a J-beta primer mix. MiXCR was run by TCRdb on the 5' RACE reads, yielding one entry per CDR3 protein. The sample consists of more than 800,000 distinct CDR3 sequences, 29% of them appearing once. The specimen sequenced was blood. These receptor sequences come from an elderly woman in good health.

V gene TRBV10-3 combines with J gene TRBJ1-1; D gene unclear. The CDR3 extends over 14 amino acids. V shed 8 bases and J shed 2 bases, with 15 bases lying between them. Germline CDR1 ENHRY, CDR2 SYGVKD. The CDR3: CAIRRDPGNTEAFF. The CDR3 coding sequence is TGTGCCATCCGCCGGGATCCAGGAAACACTGAAGCTTTCTTT.

With respect to this clonotype: This may arise from a read error, as a much more abundant clone is one base away. This CDR3 is missing its conserved last phenylalanine or tryptophan, likely due to a read error. The chain joins TRBV7-2 to TRBJ1-5; no firm D call. The germline CDR1 and CDR2 sequences are SGHTA and FQGNSA. Trimming shortened V by 1 base and J by 5 bases, and 12 bases separated the two germline ends. This CDR3 spans 15 amino acids. CDR3 sequence reads: CASSLVPGQDQPQHL. The CDR3 region has the DNA TGTGCCAGCAGCTTAGTTCCGGGCCAGGATCAGCCCCAGCATTTG.

Remarks on this clonotype: A junction boundary mismatches the germline segment, possibly from a read error. V is TRBV5-6 and J is TRBJ2-7; possibly TRBD2 for D (6 bases). Germline V gene data show CDR1 as SGHDT and CDR2 as YYEEEE. The CDR3 is 17 residues long. DNA for the CDR3: TGTGCCGGCAGCTTGAACCTTGGCGCGGGACGCTCCTACGAGCAGTACTTC. This encodes CAGSLNLGAGRSYEQYF.

Many counts were recorded for this clonotype. V is TRBV18 and J is TRBJ2-1; D is tentatively TRBD1 or TRBD2 (5 bases each). The germline V gene encodes CDR1 KGHSH and CDR2 LQKENI. V was cut by 6 bases and J by 9 bases, with 18 bases left in between. CDR3 length: 14 amino acids. For the CDR3, the DNA is TGTGCCAGCTCGGCCCTAGGGGAGAGTGGTGAGCAGTTCTTC. Amino acids: CASSALGESGEQFF.

The V gene is TRBV7-9, the J gene TRBJ1-5; TRBD1 agrees at 10 bases. Trimming removed 5 bases from V and 0 bases from J; junction bases left unmatched: 13. CDR1 and CDR2 (germline): SEHNR, FQNEAQ (reference sequence). CDR3 length: 19 residues. The CDR3 protein is CASSPSAGQGLPSNQPQHF. The CDR3 DNA reads as TGTGCCAGCAGCCCCTCAGCGGGACAGGGGCTTCCTAGCAATCAGCCCCAGCATTTT.

This rearrangement joins TRBV20-1 to TRBJ2-5; 7 bases match TRBD2. Losses at the gene ends were 6 bases for V and 2 bases for J; bases not matched to a gene: 6. Germline CDR1 DFQATT, CDR2 SNEGSKA (reference sequence). This CDR3 region has 13 residues. CDR3 amino acids: CSAAGTTQETQYF. The DNA for the CDR3 is TGCAGTGCCGCCGGGACTACTCAAGAGACCCAGTACTTC.

This clonotype was seen ten or more times. This chain connects TRBV4-2 to TRBJ2-1; 7 bases are a match to TRBD1. Germline CDR1 LGHNA, CDR2 YNFKEQ. V shed 2 bases, J shed 8 bases, and the junction held 9 bases outside the gene matches. CDR3 length: 15 residues. As DNA, the CDR3 is TGTGCCAGCAGCCAAACCGGGACAGTTCGAGATGAGCAGTTCTTC. Protein sequence: CASSQTGTVRDEQFF.

This clonotype was counted many times. The chain combines TRBV5-1 with TRBJ2-3; 8 bases match TRBD2. This CDR3 comprises 15 residues. The germline gives CDR1 SGHRS, CDR2 YFSETQ. J was trimmed by 1 base and V by 5 bases; bases with no gene match: 6. The CDR3 DNA is TGCGCCAGCAGGTTAGCGGGGTTCGGCACAGATACGCAGTATTTT. Amino acids: CASRLAGFGTDTQYF. The full variable domain, in which reference TRBV5-1 and TRBJ2-3 provide the parts outside the CDR3, is KAGVTQTPRYLIKTRGQQVTLSCSPISGHRSVSWYQQTPGQGLQFLFEYFSETQRNKGNFPGRFSGRQFSNSRSEMNVSTLELGDSALYLCASRLAGFGTDTQYFGPGTRLTVL.

Ten or more counts support this clonotype. J is TRBJ2-1 and V is TRBV30; 10 bases align to TRBD1. The CDR3 sequence is 14 residues long. Germline V gene sequence: CDR1 GTSNPN, CDR2 SVGIG (reference sequence). With 7 bases clipped from V and 10 bases from J, the junction kept 13 bases outside the gene matches. The DNA of the CDR3 is TGTGCCTCAAAGGGACAGGGGAGGATTGGGGAGCAGTTCTTC. Its protein is CASKGQGRIGEQFF. Full variable domain (outside the CDR3, taken from reference TRBV30 and TRBJ2-1): SQTIHQWPATLVQPVGSPLSLECTVEGTSNPNLYWYRQAAGRGLQLLFYSVGIGQISSEVPQNLSASRPQDRQFILSSKKLLLSDSGFYLCASKGQGRIGEQFFGPGTRLTVL.

For this clonotype: A much larger clone lies a single base off, so this may be a read error. The chain links TRBV7-2 to TRBJ2-1; D possibly uses TRBD1 or TRBD2 (5 bases each). V was cut by 4 bases and J by 5 bases, with 15 bases left in between. The germline CDR1 and CDR2 sequences are SGHTA and FQGNSA. The CDR3 length is 15 residues. CDR3 residues: CASSSKWGFNNEQFF. In DNA, the CDR3 is TGTGCCAGCAGCTCAAAGTGGGGGTTTAACAATGAGCAGTTCTTC.